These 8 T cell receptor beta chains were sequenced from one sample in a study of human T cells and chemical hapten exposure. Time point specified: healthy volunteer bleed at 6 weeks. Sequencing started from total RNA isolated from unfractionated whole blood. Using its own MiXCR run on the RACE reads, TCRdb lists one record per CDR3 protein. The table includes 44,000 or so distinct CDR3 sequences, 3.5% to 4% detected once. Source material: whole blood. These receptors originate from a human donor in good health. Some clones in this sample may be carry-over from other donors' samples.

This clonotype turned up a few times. In nucleotides, the CDR3 is TGTGCCAGCAGTTCAAGACAGGGCGAACAGGGCACTGAAGCTTTCTTT. Protein product: CASSSRQGEQGTEAFF. J is TRBJ1-1 and V is TRBV7-8, with TRBD1 identical over 7 bases. Germline V lookup: CDR1 SGHVS, CDR2 FQNEAQ. Germline trimming cut 6 bases from V and 4 bases from J; bases unmatched to any gene: 14. The CDR3 extends over 16 amino acids.

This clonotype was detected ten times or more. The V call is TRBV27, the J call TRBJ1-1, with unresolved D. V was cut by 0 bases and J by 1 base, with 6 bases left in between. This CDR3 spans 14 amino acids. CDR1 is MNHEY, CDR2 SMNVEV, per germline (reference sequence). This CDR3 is CASSLSNRNTEAFF. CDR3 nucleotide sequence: TGTGCCAGCAGTTTATCGAACAGGAACACTGAAGCTTTCTTT.

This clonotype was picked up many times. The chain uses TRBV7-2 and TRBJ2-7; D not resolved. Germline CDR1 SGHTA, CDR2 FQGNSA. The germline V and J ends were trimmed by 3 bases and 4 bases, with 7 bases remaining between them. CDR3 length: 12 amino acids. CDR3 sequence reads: CASSLQEYEQYF. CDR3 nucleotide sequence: TGTGCCAGCAGCTTGCAGGAATACGAGCAGTACTTC. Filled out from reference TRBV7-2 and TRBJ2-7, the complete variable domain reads GAGVSQSPSNKVTEKGKDVELRCDPISGHTALYWYRQSLGQGLEFLIYFQGNSAPDKSGLPSDRFSAERTGGSVSTLTIQRTQQEDSAVYLCASSLQEYEQYFGPGTRLTVT.

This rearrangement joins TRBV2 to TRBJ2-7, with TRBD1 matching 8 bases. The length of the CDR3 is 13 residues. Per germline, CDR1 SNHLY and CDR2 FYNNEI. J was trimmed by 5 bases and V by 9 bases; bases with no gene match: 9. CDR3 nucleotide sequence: TGTGCCAGTTCCGGACAGGGTGGGGACGAGCAGTACTTC. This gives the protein CASSGQGGDEQYF.

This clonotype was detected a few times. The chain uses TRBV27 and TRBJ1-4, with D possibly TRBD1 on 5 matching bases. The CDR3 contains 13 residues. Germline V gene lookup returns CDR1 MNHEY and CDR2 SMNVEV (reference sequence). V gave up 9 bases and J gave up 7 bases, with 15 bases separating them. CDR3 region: CASRGARGEKLFF. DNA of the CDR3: TGTGCCAGTCGAGGGGCCCGGGGTGAAAAACTGTTTTTT.

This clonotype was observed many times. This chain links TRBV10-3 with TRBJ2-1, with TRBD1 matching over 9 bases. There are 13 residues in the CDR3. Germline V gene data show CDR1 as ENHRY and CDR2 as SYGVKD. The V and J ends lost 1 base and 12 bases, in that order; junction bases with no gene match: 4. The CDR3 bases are TGTGCCATCAGTGAGTTACCGGGACAGGGGCAGTTCTTC. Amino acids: CAISELPGQGQFF.

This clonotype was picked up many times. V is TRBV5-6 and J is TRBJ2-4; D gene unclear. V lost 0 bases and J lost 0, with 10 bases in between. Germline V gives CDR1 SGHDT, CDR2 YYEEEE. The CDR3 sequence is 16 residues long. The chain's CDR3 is CASSLDSVLAKNIQYF. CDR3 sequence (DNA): TGTGCCAGCAGCTTGGATTCTGTTCTAGCCAAAAACATTCAGTACTTC.

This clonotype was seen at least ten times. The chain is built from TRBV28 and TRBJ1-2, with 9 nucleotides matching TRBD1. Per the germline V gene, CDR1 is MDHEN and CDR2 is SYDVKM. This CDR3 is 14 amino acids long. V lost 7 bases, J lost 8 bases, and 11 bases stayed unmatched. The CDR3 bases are TGTGCCAGCATAACAGGGGGCGGGGGAGGAGGCTACACCTTC. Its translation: CASITGGGGGGYTF.